A selection of T cell receptor beta chains follows, all from one sample in a study of blood T cells in healthy people across ages. TCRdb passed the 5' RACE reads through MiXCR, listing each CDR3 protein once. The sample lists about 680,000 distinct CDR3 sequences, roughly 50% occurring once. Sequenced sample: blood. Source of these receptors: a woman in her fifties or sixties in good health. CDR3s include the opening cysteine and the closing phenylalanine or tryptophan. The order of the fields is clone size, D gene, J gene, V gene, CDR3 protein, CDR3 DNA. D genes are given only for firm matches. Size is stated for part of the rows, as once, few or many counts, or as a class when the clone is expanded.

size: few; D: TRBD2; J: TRBJ2-1; V: TRBV6-1; CDR3: CASREGTSGGNEQFF; DNA: TGTGCCAGCAGGGAGGGGACTAGCGGGGGGAATGAGCAGTTCTTC
size: NA; D: NA; J: TRBJ2-3; V: TRBV4-3; CDR3: CASSSRWADTQYF; DNA: TGCGCCAGCAGCTCTCGATGGGCAGATACGCAGTATTTT
size: NA; D: NA; J: TRBJ1-2; V: TRBV6-5; CDR3: CASSPDRPGPRYTF; DNA: TGTGCCAGCAGTCCTGACAGACCCGGGCCTCGCTACACCTTC
size: once; D: TRBD1; J: TRBJ2-1; V: TRBV7-2; CDR3: CASSLATGNEQFF; DNA: TGTGCCAGCAGCTTAGCGACAGGGAATGAGCAGTTCTTC
size: few; D: NA; J: TRBJ1-4; V: TRBV21-1; CDR3: CASSKGGSPNEKLFF; DNA: TGTGCCAGCAGCAAAGGCGGGTCGCCTAATGAAAAACTGTTTTTT
size: NA; D: NA; J: TRBJ2-2; V: TRBV4-3; CDR3: CASSQGLGELFF; DNA: TGCGCCAGCAGCCAGGGGCTGGGGGAGCTGTTTTTT
size: few; D: TRBD2; J: TRBJ2-1; V: TRBV15; CDR3: CATSSRRAGGFNEQFF; DNA: TGTGCCACCAGTTCCCGGCGAGCGGGAGGATTCAATGAGCAGTTCTTC
size: NA; D: TRBD1; J: TRBJ1-2; V: TRBV5-1; CDR3: CASSLFTATGGGYTF; DNA: TGCGCCAGCAGCTTGTTTACCGCGACAGGGGGTGGCTACACCTTC
size: NA; D: NA; J: TRBJ2-3; V: TRBV20-1; CDR3: CSARDKDTQYF; DNA: TGCAGTGCTAGAGATAAGGATACGCAGTATTTT
size: once; D: TRBD2; J: TRBJ2-2; V: TRBV5-1; CDR3: CASSLSSGSPGELFF; DNA: TGCGCCAGCAGCCTCTCTAGCGGGAGTCCCGGGGAGCTGTTTTTT
size: NA; D: TRBD2; J: TRBJ2-1; V: TRBV27; CDR3: CASSLGGRALYNEQFF; DNA: TGTGCCAGCAGTTTAGGCGGGAGGGCCCTCTACAATGAGCAGTTCTTC
size: NA; D: NA; J: TRBJ1-6; V: TRBV6-6; CDR3: CASSTTGNSPPHF; DNA: TGTGCCAGCAGTACGACGGGGAATTCACCCCCCCACTTT
size: NA; D: NA; J: TRBJ1-2; V: TRBV20-1; CDR3: CSAGGNGYTF; DNA: TGCAGTGCTGGGGGTAATGGCTACACCTTC
size: NA; D: TRBD1; J: TRBJ2-1; V: TRBV30; CDR3: CAWSSDRGPYNEQFF; DNA: TGTGCCTGGAGTAGTGACAGGGGTCCCTACAATGAGCAGTTCTTC
size: NA; D: NA; J: TRBJ2-7; V: TRBV6-2/TRBV6-3; CDR3: CASSRLGLYEQYF; DNA: TGTGCCAGCAGTCGACTAGGACTCTACGAGCAGTACTTC
size: NA; D: NA; J: TRBJ1-1; V: TRBV6-1; CDR3: CASSDIGATEAFF; DNA: TGTGCCAGTTCGGACATTGGGGCGACTGAAGCTTTCTTT
size: NA; D: NA; J: TRBJ2-5; V: TRBV15; CDR3: CATSRLYRGSETQYF; DNA: TGTGCCACCAGCAGATTGTATCGGGGCTCGGAGACCCAGTACTTC
size: NA; D: NA; J: TRBJ2-7; V: TRBV20-1; CDR3: CSARTPKEEYEQYF; DNA: TGCAGTGCTAGAACTCCGAAGGAGGAATACGAGCAGTACTTC
size: NA; D: NA; J: TRBJ1-5; V: TRBV15; CDR3: CATSRRARGANQPQHF; DNA: TGTGCCACCAGCAGGAGGGCTCGGGGGGCGAATCAGCCCCAGCATTTT
size: few; D: NA; J: TRBJ2-4; V: TRBV4-3; CDR3: CASSQGNGNIQYF; DNA: TGCGCCAGCAGCCAAGGGAACGGGAACATTCAGTACTTC
size: NA; D: NA; J: TRBJ1-2; V: TRBV7-2; CDR3: CASSSSSRNNYGYTF; DNA: TGTGCCAGCAGCTCTTCCTCCAGGAATAACTATGGCTACACCTTC
size: NA; D: NA; J: TRBJ2-1; V: TRBV27; CDR3: CASSASGPVSYNEQFF; DNA: TGTGCCAGCAGTGCAAGCGGGCCCGTCTCCTACAATGAGCAGTTCTTC
size: few; D: TRBD1; J: TRBJ1-6; V: TRBV20-1; CDR3: CSAFRTGGADSPLHF; DNA: TGCAGTGCTTTCCGTACAGGGGGCGCAGACTCACCCCTCCACTTT
size: NA; D: NA; J: TRBJ2-5; V: TRBV7-9; CDR3: CASSLIGPASAVAETQYF; DNA: TGTGCCAGCAGCTTAATCGGTCCAGCTTCCGCTGTGGCTGAGACCCAGTACTTC
size: NA; D: NA; J: TRBJ2-1; V: TRBV7-2; CDR3: CASSLGLIPEQFF; DNA: TGTGCCAGCAGCTTAGGTTTAATCCCGGAGCAGTTCTTC
size: NA; D: NA; J: TRBJ2-1; V: TRBV25-1; CDR3: CASSERASGIDEQFF; DNA: TGTGCCAGCAGTGAACGAGCGTCTGGAATCGATGAGCAGTTCTTC
size: NA; D: NA; J: TRBJ1-2; V: TRBV20-1; CDR3: CSAREREMGYLYGYTF; DNA: TGCAGTGCTAGAGAGCGGGAGATGGGGTACCTCTATGGCTACACCTTC
size: NA; D: TRBD1; J: TRBJ2-7; V: TRBV5-5; CDR3: CASRYRDSYYEQYF; DNA: TGTGCCAGCAGATACCGGGACAGCTACTACGAGCAGTACTTC
size: NA; D: NA; J: TRBJ2-1; V: TRBV11-3; CDR3: CASSLGRRGRYNEQFF; DNA: TGTGCCAGCAGCTTAGGCCGAAGGGGGAGGTACAATGAGCAGTTCTTC
size: NA; D: TRBD1; J: TRBJ1-4; V: TRBV5-1; CDR3: CASSQLGQGENEKLFF; DNA: TGCGCCAGCAGCCAATTGGGACAGGGCGAAAATGAAAAACTGTTTTTT
size: few; D: TRBD2; J: TRBJ2-7; V: TRBV6-2/TRBV6-3; CDR3: CASSYSSLAGGYEQYF; DNA: TGTGCCAGCAGTTACTCGAGCCTAGCGGGAGGCTACGAGCAGTACTTC
size: once; D: NA; J: TRBJ2-1; V: TRBV5-6; CDR3: CASSSRGGTYNEQFF; DNA: TGTGCCAGCAGCTCCCGGGGCGGGACCTACAATGAGCAGTTCTTC
size: once; D: NA; J: TRBJ2-1; V: TRBV20-1; CDR3: CSASNPQRGSYNEQFF; DNA: TGCAGTGCTAGTAACCCCCAAAGGGGATCCTACAATGAGCAGTTCTTC
size: NA; D: NA; J: TRBJ1-2; V: TRBV6-6; CDR3: CASRYTGSTQGYTF; DNA: TGTGCCAGCAGATATACTGGGAGTACACAGGGCTACACCTTC
size: NA; D: TRBD2; J: TRBJ2-3; V: TRBV6-5; CDR3: CASGSGGRATDTQYF; DNA: TGTGCCAGCGGGTCGGGCGGGAGGGCCACCGATACGCAGTATTTT
size: many; D: NA; J: TRBJ2-5; V: TRBV7-2; CDR3: CASSRGGEETQYF; DNA: TGTGCCAGCAGCCGAGGAGGCGAAGAGACCCAGTACTTC
size: NA; D: NA; J: TRBJ2-5; V: TRBV29-1; CDR3: CSVDETVNERYF; DNA: TGCAGCGTGGACGAAACAGTGAATGAGCGGTACTTT
size: few; D: NA; J: TRBJ2-7; V: TRBV28; CDR3: CASSSAGSSYEQYF; DNA: TGTGCCAGCAGTTCCGCGGGATCTTCCTACGAGCAGTACTTC
size: few; D: NA; J: TRBJ1-2; V: TRBV20-1; CDR3: CSARDNARGSYGYTF; DNA: TGCAGTGCTAGAGATAACGCCAGGGGATCCTATGGCTACACCTTC
size: NA; D: NA; J: TRBJ1-1; V: TRBV10-3; CDR3: CAISDHPSTEAFF; DNA: TGTGCCATCAGTGACCATCCGAGCACTGAAGCTTTCTTT
size: NA; D: NA; J: TRBJ2-7; V: TRBV29-1; CDR3: CSVEGVRGTYEQYF; DNA: TGCAGCGTTGAAGGGGTTAGAGGCACCTACGAGCAGTACTTC